These 22 T cell receptor beta chains were all obtained from the same sample, sequenced in a study of blood T cell repertoires in COVID-19. Assay: immunoSEQ multiplex PCR; the TCRdb copy retains only in-frame clones and omits some. This sample carries a few hundred thousand clones, less than 95% of them seen once, and the ten largest clones take about 0.63%. Material for sequencing was PBMCs or T cells enriched from blood (not recorded which). The receptors come from a man between 18 and 35 years old who had recovered from COVID-19.

The chain uses TRBV19 and TRBJ1-2, with D possibly TRBD1 on 6 matching bases. V lost 7 bases and J lost 2, with 14 bases in between. CDR3 length: 14 residues. The germline V gene has CDR1 LNHDA and CDR2 SQIVND (reference sequence). In DNA form, the CDR3 reads TGTGCCAGTAAAGGTTGGGGACAAAACTATGGCTACACCTTC. Translated: CASKGWGQNYGYTF. Variable domain in full (rest from reference TRBV19 and TRBJ1-2): DGGITQSPKYLFRKEGQNVTLSCEQNLNHDAMYWYRQDPGQGLRLIYYSQIVNDFQKGDIAEGYSVSREKKESFPLTVTSAQKNPTAFYLCASKGWGQNYGYTFGSGTRLTVV.

This clone was recorded once. This chain uses TRBV5-1 with TRBJ2-1; 14 nucleotides match TRBD2. Germline CDR1 reads SGHRS; CDR2 reads YFSETQ. The CDR3 spans 17 residues. With V trimmed by 1 base and J by 5 bases, 5 bases remained unmatched. The CDR3 region has the DNA TGCGCCAGCAGCTTGAGACTAGCGGGAGGGCCTAACAATGAGCAGTTCTTC. Its protein product is CASSLRLAGGPNNEQFF. The complete variable domain, with remaining parts taken from reference TRBV5-1 and TRBJ2-1, reads KAGVTQTPRYLIKTRGQQVTLSCSPISGHRSVSWYQQTPGQGLQFLFEYFSETQRNKGNFPGRFSGRQFSNSRSEMNVSTLELGDSALYLCASSLRLAGGPNNEQFFGPGTRLTVL.

V usage is TRBV24-1 and J usage is TRBJ2-7; no definite D call. V gave up 3 bases and J gave up 0 bases, with 5 bases separating them. Germline CDR1 is KGHDR and CDR2 is SFDVKD. CDR3 length: 13 residues. The CDR3 loop reads CATSDPSSYEQYF. The CDR3, as DNA: TGTGCCACCAGTGATCCGAGCTCCTACGAGCAGTACTTC.

This chain connects TRBV28 to TRBJ1-5; weak D call: TRBD1 (6 bases). Per the germline V gene, CDR1 is MDHEN and CDR2 is SYDVKM. The CDR3 spans 17 residues. Trimming removed 5 bases at V and 0 bases at J, with 17 bases between. CDR3 DNA: TGTGCCAGCAGTCAATCACGAAGGGGGTATAGCAATCAGCCCCAGCATTTT. It codes for CASSQSRRGYSNQPQHF. Filled out from reference TRBV28 and TRBJ1-5, the complete variable domain reads DVKVTQSSRYLVKRTGEKVFLECVQDMDHENMFWYRQDPGLGLRLIYFSYDVKMKEKGDIPEGYSVSREKKERFSLILESASTNQTSMYLCASSQSRRGYSNQPQHFGDGTRLSIL.

CDR3 sequence (DNA): TGTGCCAGCCGCCCGTATGAAGACAGGGGGCCCAGCTCTGGGGCCAACGTCCTGACTTTC. Translation gives CASRPYEDRGPSSGANVLTF. This chain joins TRBV27 and TRBJ2-6; 10 nucleotides agree with TRBD1. The germline CDR1 and CDR2 sequences are MNHEY and SMNVEV (reference sequence). This CDR3 comprises 20 residues. The junction had 16 bases not matched to a gene; V was cut back by 8 bases and J by 0 bases.

This clone was seen just once. The sample has other DNA sequences that encode this CDR3 too. For the CDR3, the DNA is TGTGCCAGCAGCTTGACAGGGGGAAATCAGCCCCAGCATTTT. It is translated as CASSLTGGNQPQHF. The chain recombines TRBV9 with TRBJ1-5, with TRBD1 matching 9 bases. The trim removed 4 bases at V and 4 bases at J, leaving 3 bases unmatched. Germline V gives CDR1 SGDLS, CDR2 YYNGEE. The CDR3 has 14 residues.

The CDR3 region has the DNA TGTGCCAGCAGCGTTGAGGGGGCCTCACCCCTCCACTTT. Protein product: CASSVEGASPLHF. This chain joins TRBV9 and TRBJ1-6; TRBD1 aligns across 7 bases. This CDR3 is 13 amino acids long. Losses at the gene ends were 2 bases for V and 10 bases for J; bases not matched to a gene: 3. Germline CDR1 is SGDLS and CDR2 is YYNGEE.

The chain couples TRBV19 to TRBJ2-1, with TRBD2 identical over 8 bases. Germline values: CDR1 LNHDA, CDR2 SQIVND (reference sequence). With 4 bases clipped from V and 6 bases from J, the junction kept 5 bases outside the gene matches. The CDR3 totals 14 residues. CDR3 sequence reads: CASSSEREPNEQFF. In DNA, the CDR3 is TGTGCCAGTAGTAGCGAGCGGGAGCCCAATGAGCAGTTCTTC.

The sample holds one count of this clone. The rearrangement uses TRBV6-5 and TRBJ2-7; 8 bases map to TRBD2. Germline CDR1 is MNHEY and CDR2 is SVGAGI. The ends lost 2 bases at V and 4 bases at J; junction bases unmatched: 10. The CDR3 consists of 16 residues. The CDR3 sequence: CASSYRAGLVPYEQYF. The CDR3 bases are TGTGCCAGCAGTTACAGGGCGGGACTAGTCCCTTACGAGCAGTACTTC.

The chain couples TRBV15 to TRBJ2-1; the D gene is possibly TRBD1 (6 bases). V dropped 1 base and J dropped 0 bases, with 10 bases sitting between them. This CDR3 has 16 residues. The V gene's germline CDR1 is LNHNV and CDR2 YYDKDF (reference sequence). The CDR3 nucleotides read TGTGCCACCAGCAGAGGGACAGCCAGCTCCTACAATGAGCAGTTCTTC. This codes for CATSRGTASSYNEQFF. Variable domain in full (rest from reference TRBV15 and TRBJ2-1): DAMVIQNPRYQVTQFGKPVTLSCSQTLNHNVMYWYQQKSSQAPKLLFHYYDKDFNNEADTPDNFQSRRPNTSFCFLDIRSPGLGDTAMYLCATSRGTASSYNEQFFGPGTRLTVL.

The chain links TRBV30 to TRBJ2-3; the match to TRBD1 covers 8 bases. In germline, CDR1 is GTSNPN, CDR2 SVGIG (reference sequence). This CDR3 has 13 residues. The V and J ends lost 1 base and 9 bases, in that order; junction bases with no gene match: 6. DNA for the CDR3: TGTGCCTGGAGTGCGTACCAGGGGGCGACGCAGTATTTT. This translates into CAWSAYQGATQYF. Combining the CDR3 with reference TRBV30 and TRBJ2-3 gives the whole variable domain SQTIHQWPATLVQPVGSPLSLECTVEGTSNPNLYWYRQAAGRGLQLLFYSVGIGQISSEVPQNLSASRPQDRQFILSSKKLLLSDSGFYLCAWSAYQGATQYFGPGTRLTVL.

This sequence joins TRBV5-4 and TRBJ1-2; 8 bases are shared with TRBD1. This CDR3 comprises 13 residues. The J segment lost 5 bases and the V segment lost 1 base, leaving 1 base of the junction unmatched. Germline assignment: CDR1 SGHNT and CDR2 YYREEE (reference sequence). The DNA for the CDR3 is TGTGCCAGCAGCTTGCGGGACAGGTATGGCTACACCTTC. Amino acids: CASSLRDRYGYTF.

This clone has only a few counts. The rearrangement joins TRBV7-8 to TRBJ2-1; D is unresolved. Germline V gene data show CDR1 as SGHVS and CDR2 as FQNEAQ. The CDR3 totals 15 residues. V was cut by 0 bases and J by 4 bases, with 10 bases left in between. CDR3 region: CASSLALPSYNEQFF. For the CDR3, the DNA is TGTGCCAGCAGCTTAGCGCTTCCTAGTTACAATGAGCAGTTCTTC.

For the CDR3, the DNA is TGTGCCAGCTCCTACGACCCTAGCTCCTATAATTCACCCCTCCACTTT. Protein product: CASSYDPSSYNSPLHF. V usage is TRBV5-5 and J usage is TRBJ1-6; no definite D call. Deletions cut 7 bases from V and 0 bases from J, with 14 bases between. Per the germline V gene, CDR1 is SGHKS and CDR2 is YYEKEE (reference sequence). The CDR3 is made up of 16 amino acids.

This chain joins TRBV28 and TRBJ1-2; 8 nucleotides agree with TRBD1. The CDR3 extends over 14 amino acids. The germline gives CDR1 MDHEN, CDR2 SYDVKM. Trimming removed 6 bases from V and 8 bases from J; junction bases left unmatched: 11. In nucleotides, the CDR3 is TGTGCCAGCAGCGCGGGGGCAGGGGGCCGGGGCTACACCTTC. Amino acid sequence: CASSAGAGGRGYTF.

The V gene is TRBV9, the J gene TRBJ2-7; 8 bases are shared with TRBD2. This CDR3 comprises 15 residues. V shed 0 bases and J 4 bases; nucleotides not matched to a gene: 6. Germline CDR1 and CDR2: SGDLS and YYNGEE. The CDR3 is CASSVEAGDSYEQYF. The CDR3 DNA reads TGTGCCAGCAGCGTAGAAGCGGGAGATTCGTACGAGCAGTACTTC.

V usage is TRBV6-5 and J usage is TRBJ2-2; 7 bases align to TRBD2. CDR1 is MNHEY and CDR2 is SVGAGI in the germline V gene. This CDR3 spans 15 amino acids. J was trimmed by 6 bases and V by 6 bases; bases with no gene match: 10. For the CDR3, the DNA is TGTGCCAGCAGCCGGGGACTACTATCCCCCGGGGAGCTGTTTTTT. It is translated as CASSRGLLSPGELFF.

The chain joins TRBV7-9 to TRBJ1-2, with 11 positions matching TRBD1. CDR1 is SEHNR and CDR2 is FQNEAQ in the germline V gene (reference sequence). This CDR3 is built from 15 residues. J lost 6 bases, V lost 2 bases, and 5 bases had no gene match. CDR3 sequence: CASSLIGTGGNGYTF. For the CDR3, the DNA is TGTGCCAGCAGCTTAATTGGGACAGGGGGTAATGGCTACACCTTC.

In the case of this clone: Sequence at one end of the junction differs from germline and may be a read error. J is TRBJ1-2 and V is TRBV11-3; the match to TRBD1 covers 7 bases. The CDR3 is 14 amino acids. Per germline, CDR1 SGHNT and CDR2 YENEEA. The CDR3 reads CASSLELRPGQPSF. CDR3 nucleotides: TGTGCCAGCAGCTTAGAACTTAGGCCGGGACAGCCCTCCTTC.

The chain carries TRBV24-1 and TRBJ2-2; D uncertain. The V gene's germline CDR1 is KGHDR and CDR2 SFDVKD. There are 14 residues in the CDR3. Trimming stripped 3 bases from V and 6 bases from J, with 10 bases between. The CDR3 region has the DNA TGTGCCACCAGTGATGTCAGCGATCCCGGGGAGCTGTTTTTT. Translating gives CATSDVSDPGELFF.

The CDR3 reads CASSVRGNEKLFF. In DNA, the CDR3 is TGTGCCAGCAGCGTCCGGGGGAATGAAAAACTGTTTTTT. V usage is TRBV2 and J usage is TRBJ1-4, with D maybe TRBD1 (5 bases). CDR3 length equals 13 residues. V lost 6 bases and J lost 5, with 10 bases in between. Germline loops: CDR1 SNHLY, CDR2 FYNNEI.

In its sample, this clone was seen once. This chain joins TRBV4-1 and TRBJ2-3; 7 bases align to TRBD2. V gave up 1 base and J gave up 0 bases; unmatched junction bases: 4. The CDR3 is 16 amino acids. Germline V gives CDR1 MGHRA, CDR2 YSYEKL. The CDR3 DNA sequence: TGCGCCAGCAGCCAAGGTACACTAGCGAGCACAGATACGCAGTATTTT. Protein: CASSQGTLASTDTQYF.